Given below is one T cell receptor (beta chain) in context. No antigen is known for it. Some clones are missing from TCRdb's copy, which holds only in-frame ones; the method was immunoSEQ multiplex PCR. In the table there are around 140,000 clones, approximately 85% of which are singletons. This sample was taken from a study of T cell responses to AZD1222 COVID-19 vaccine. Whole-study findings and limits: Repertoire samples came only from after the peak T cell response.

This specimen was peripheral blood, taken 28 days after the second dose of the MenACWY control vaccine. This TCR came from an adult who received the MenACWY meningococcal vaccine as a control.

The CDR3 protein is CASSLPTAGVGQFF. The CDR3 DNA reads TGCGCCAGCAGCTTGCCGACTGCAGGGGTAGGGCAGTTCTTC. The V and J genes are TRBV5-1 and TRBJ2-1; D possibly corresponds to TRBD1 (6 bases). This CDR3 spans 14 amino acids. CDR1 and CDR2 from the germline V gene are SGHRS and YFSETQ. Trimming shortened V by 1 base and J by 12 bases, and 17 bases separated the two germline ends.